This is a list of T cell receptor beta chains from one sample in a study of blood T cell repertoires in COVID-19. Using immunoSEQ multiplex PCR, the repertoire was profiled, and TCRdb retains in-frame clones only, with some absent. The data contain 250,000 or so clones, approximately 86% of them singletons. The sample comprised peripheral blood. All receptors derive from a woman aged 55-69 years with COVID-19, enrolled during active disease. Both conserved end residues are part of each CDR3. Clone sizes are given selectively: once, few, many, or a class where the clone is expanded.

>TRBJ2-1|TRBV28|-|15
CASSPSGSFGNEQFF
>TRBJ2-6|TRBV3-1/TRBV3-2|-|18
CASSQAGDRLSGANVLTF
>TRBJ1-2|TRBV7-9|few|12
CASSLDYGDSTF
>TRBJ1-2|TRBV21-1|few|15
CASSSPGQGKGGYTF
>TRBJ1-1|TRBV6-6|-|16
CATAVRGLGGIAEAFF
>TRBJ1-5|TRBV19|-|13
CATSGGPNQPQHF
>TRBJ1-4|TRBV28|-|14
CASRRDRRNEKLFF
>TRBJ2-2|TRBV11-3|-|15
CASSPRDRTTGELFF
>TRBJ1-2|TRBV6-6|-|15
CASSSGTDEHYGYTF
>TRBJ1-1|TRBV29-1|-|13
CSVRRDRDTEAFF
>TRBJ2-3|TRBV15|-|15
CATEKGGMGTDTQYF
>TRBJ2-5|TRBV19|-|15
CASSIAAAPQETQYF
>TRBJ1-5|TRBV3-1/TRBV3-2|-|19
CASSHTGTGGAGSNQPQHF
>TRBJ2-3|TRBV6-2/TRBV6-3|-|12
CASSLFTDTQYF
>TRBJ1-5|TRBV28|-|16
CASRPITPAGGQPQHF
>TRBJ2-2|TRBV7-9|-|14
CASRGQRDTGELFF
>TRBJ2-1|TRBV5-4|once|16
CASSEGTSGRSDEQFF
>TRBJ2-2|TRBV6-5|-|13
CASRLGELGELFF
>TRBJ2-7|TRBV15|once|15
CATSRLDGGTYEQYF
>TRBJ1-4|TRBV25-1|many|16
CASSDGLVRLNEKLFF
>TRBJ2-1|TRBV7-9|-|16
CASSLGLQGRYNEQFF
>TRBJ1-4|TRBV27|-|17
CASSLSTRAVPNEKLFF
>TRBJ1-1|TRBV5-1|-|13
CASSSDGNTEAFF
>TRBJ1-5|TRBV19|-|12
CASSIVDQPQHF
>TRBJ1-5|TRBV7-2|-|15
CASSLVEGGNQPQHF
>TRBJ2-3|TRBV25-1|-|13
CASSQGQRNTQYF
>TRBJ1-5|TRBV29-1|-|15
CSVIWTGGSNQPQHF
>TRBJ1-1|TRBV11-2|-|15
CASSLRTGSVTEAFF
>TRBJ2-3|TRBV28|-|15
CASSFEISGTDTQYF
>TRBJ2-1|TRBV11-2|-|16
CASSLWAREGLGEQFF
>TRBJ2-7|TRBV7-8|-|14
CASSQSSAPYEQYF
>TRBJ2-4|TRBV9|-|14
CASSNGGAKNIQYF
>TRBJ1-2|TRBV28|-|13
CASSPGGRDGYTF